Reported below is one T cell receptor (beta chain). Its antigen remains unidentified. Germline assignment: CDR1 KGHDR and CDR2 SFDVKD. The V and J ends lost 3 bases and 7 bases, in that order; junction bases with no gene match: 6. CDR3 length: 16 amino acids. The data are from a study of CD8 T cells in ankylosing spondylitis. Overall study results and limits: About 8 highly homologous variants formed a TCR beta motif that appeared characteristic of ankylosing spondylitis blood. Within matched ankylosing spondylitis synovial fluid, disease-linked clones were reportedly significantly enriched.

Each CDR3 protein is one row after TCRdb ran MiXCR on the 5' RACE reads. The data hold roughly 230,000 distinct CDR3 sequences, with approximately 8.4% observed a single time. The chain couples TRBV24-1 to TRBJ2-1; 12 bases line up with TRBD2. The receptor's source is a female donor with ankylosing spondylitis or in good health (not recorded which). Sequenced sample: blood, either unsorted or a sorted T cell fraction (not recorded which). In nucleotides, the CDR3 is TGTGCCACCAGTGATGGACTAGCGGGGTCCCTTAATGAGCAGTTCTTC. It encodes CATSDGLAGSLNEQFF.